In this sample, the clone carrying this T cell receptor beta chain turned up once. Its cognate antigen is unknown. Subsets obtained from CD4+ cells comprised CD45RA+ naive and CD45RA-negative memory cells. This entry belongs to a study of shared clonotypes between healthy human individuals. The study's findings and limits: Naive subsets usually exceeded memory subsets in estimated richness.

At deep level, the assay was performed. Genomic DNA of each subset was evenly split across several immunoSEQ plates. Profiling relied on immunoSEQ multiplex PCR, and the TCRdb table lists in-frame clones only, not all of them. This table holds roughly 2.5 million clones, roughly nine tenths found once. CDR1 is LNHDA and CDR2 is SQIVND in the germline V gene (reference sequence). There are 16 residues in the CDR3. V lost 6 bases and J lost 5, with 20 bases in between. J is TRBJ2-1 and V is TRBV19, with D possibly TRBD2 on 6 matching bases. This clonotype originated in a man aged 18 to 35 in good health. Specimen: naive CD4+ T cells sorted from blood. Subset denoted: CD45RA+ positively selected. The CDR3 protein is CASRFNLREGHNEQFF. CDR3 bases: TGTGCCAGTAGATTTAATCTGCGGGAAGGGCACAATGAGCAGTTCTTC.